This passage covers 27 T cell receptor beta chains from one sample sequenced in a study of cytomegalovirus exposure and HLA in healthy donors. PCR was performed using 60 Vbeta and 13 Jbeta primers. TCRdb keeps only in-frame clones here, not all; method: immunoSEQ multiplex PCR. The repertoire consists of about 190,000 clones, with 65% to 85% occurring once and the leading ten covering approximately 1.6%. Source material: PBMCs. Every receptor here comes from a man between 40 and 49 years old in good health and CMV-seropositive.

The chain links TRBV6-1 to TRBJ2-7; TRBD2 aligns across 7 bases. Germline V lookup: CDR1 MNHNS, CDR2 SASEGT. This CDR3 spans 16 amino acids. V shed 3 bases and J 3 bases; nucleotides not matched to a gene: 11. In nucleotides, the CDR3 is TGTGCCAGCAGTGAGGGGAGGGGCGCTGGGGACTACGAGCAGTACTTC. It codes for CASSEGRGAGDYEQYF.

The CDR3 here is CASSYWETNEKLFF. The CDR3, as DNA: TGTGCCAGCAGTTACTGGGAGACTAATGAAAAACTGTTTTTT. The rearrangement links TRBV6-6 to TRBJ1-4, with D unresolved. Trimming removed 1 base at V and 2 bases at J, with 5 bases between. This CDR3 has 14 amino acids. The germline CDR1 and CDR2 sequences are MNHNY and SVGAGI (reference sequence).

This clone was seen only once. The V gene is TRBV11-3, the J gene TRBJ2-1; 9 bases line up with TRBD1. With 5 bases clipped from V and 6 bases from J, the junction kept 8 bases outside the gene matches. In germline, CDR1 is SGHNT, CDR2 YENEEA. This CDR3 has 15 amino acids. The CDR3 reads CASSNRDRDSNEQFF. DNA for the CDR3: TGTGCCAGCAGCAACCGGGACAGGGACTCCAATGAGCAGTTCTTC.

The chain employs TRBV5-1 and TRBJ2-1; D gene ambiguous. Germline CDR1 is SGHRS and CDR2 is YFSETQ. Trimming left V 5 bases short and J 3 bases short, with 12 bases between. The CDR3 length is 14 residues. This chain's CDR3 is CASREQHDYNEQFF. CDR3 DNA: TGCGCCAGCAGGGAGCAGCATGACTACAATGAGCAGTTCTTC.

The V call is TRBV28, the J call TRBJ2-5, with unresolved D. The V end was cut by 3 bases, the J end by 7 bases, with 15 bases between. The CDR3 loop spans 14 amino acids. Germline lookup yields CDR1 MDHEN and CDR2 SYDVKM. CDR3 sequence: CASSFTGPRGTQYF. In nucleotides, the CDR3 is TGTGCCAGCAGTTTTACGGGTCCCAGAGGGACCCAGTACTTC.

The chain employs TRBV27 and TRBJ1-5, with 8 bases aligning to TRBD1. Per germline, CDR1 MNHEY and CDR2 SMNVEV (reference sequence). The CDR3 spans 16 residues. J was trimmed by 2 bases and V by 3 bases; bases with no gene match: 6. The CDR3 spells CASSLLDRVGNQPQHF. CDR3 nucleotide sequence: TGTGCCAGCAGTTTGCTGGACAGGGTCGGCAATCAGCCCCAGCATTTT.

CDR3 residues: CATSRERQVNQPQHF. The CDR3 nucleotides are TGTGCCACCAGCAGAGAACGACAGGTCAATCAGCCCCAGCATTTT. This sequence joins TRBV15 and TRBJ1-5; weak D call: TRBD1 (6 bases). CDR1 LNHNV and CDR2 YYDKDF come from the germline V gene (reference sequence). This CDR3 spans 15 amino acids. V shed 0 bases and J shed 3 bases, with 9 bases lying between them.

This sequence joins TRBV6-5 and TRBJ1-1, with TRBD1 matching 7 bases. CDR1 and CDR2 from the germline V gene are MNHEY and SVGAGI. The CDR3 length is 14 residues. V gave up 4 bases and J gave up 5 bases; unmatched junction bases: 7. The chain's CDR3 is CASSSLTGETEAFF. For the CDR3, the DNA is TGTGCCAGCAGTTCCTTAACAGGGGAGACTGAAGCTTTCTTT.

This clone was observed a handful of times. The genes are TRBV18 and TRBJ2-3, with a possible D match to TRBD2 (6 bases). The V end was cut by 3 bases, the J end by 6 bases, with 13 bases between. Germline values: CDR1 KGHSH, CDR2 LQKENI. This CDR3 has 14 amino acids. The CDR3: CASSPPAAGDTQYF. The CDR3 DNA reads TGTGCCAGCTCACCCCCAGCCGCGGGGGATACGCAGTATTTT. Complete variable domain (other parts from reference TRBV18 and TRBJ2-3): NAGVMQNPRHLVRRRGQEARLRCSPMKGHSHVYWYRQLPEEGLKFMVYLQKENIIDESGMPKERFSAEFPKEGPSILRIQQVVRGDSAAYFCASSPPAAGDTQYFGPGTRLTVL.

This clone was detected a few times. V is TRBV7-2 and J is TRBJ2-7, with a possible D match to TRBD2 (6 bases). The CDR3 consists of 16 residues. The germline gives CDR1 SGHTA, CDR2 FQGNSA. With 8 bases removed from V and 1 base from J, the gap between germline ends came to 21 bases. The CDR3 is CASQGYSGRLSYEQYF. CDR3 DNA sequence: TGTGCCAGCCAGGGTTATTCCGGGAGACTTTCCTACGAGCAGTACTTC.

The chain employs TRBV27 and TRBJ2-2; the D gene is possibly TRBD2 (6 bases). CDR3 length: 18 residues. Trimming removed 6 bases at V and 3 bases at J, with 23 bases between. Germline V CDR1 and CDR2: MNHEY, SMNVEV (reference sequence). CDR3 sequence: CASRPGGPSIKDTGELFF. The CDR3 coding sequence is TGTGCCAGCAGACCCGGAGGGCCCTCAATTAAAGACACCGGGGAGCTGTTTTTT.

The chain uses TRBV6-5 and TRBJ1-2; a possible D gene is TRBD1 (5 bases). The CDR3 spans 12 residues. CDR1 MNHEY and CDR2 SVGAGI come from the germline V gene. Deletions cut 8 bases from V and 5 bases from J, with 12 bases between. The CDR3 DNA follows: TGTGCCAGCGCAGGGTTTGGATATGGCTACACCTTC. It is translated as CASAGFGYGYTF.

This clone showed up just a few times. This chain uses TRBV6-5 with TRBJ2-7, with 8 positions matching TRBD1. The CDR3 runs to 14 residues. Per the germline V gene, CDR1 is MNHEY and CDR2 is SVGAGI. The junction had 8 bases not matched to a gene; V was cut back by 5 bases and J by 5 bases. CDR3 sequence: CASSVSGQGHEQYF. CDR3 coding DNA: TGTGCCAGCAGTGTCTCCGGACAGGGCCACGAGCAGTACTTC.

This sequence joins TRBV5-4 and TRBJ1-2; TRBD1 is a possible D gene (6 bases). The germline CDR1 and CDR2 sequences are SGHNT and YYREEE (reference sequence). Trimming pared 0 bases from V and 2 bases from J, leaving 8 bases between. The CDR3 has 14 residues. The CDR3 loop is CASSLDRENYGYTF. The CDR3 DNA sequence: TGTGCCAGCAGCTTGGACAGGGAGAACTATGGCTACACCTTC.

This rearrangement joins TRBV7-8 to TRBJ2-7, with D possibly TRBD2 on 5 matching bases. Per germline, CDR1 SGHVS and CDR2 FQNEAQ. This CDR3 comprises 15 residues. Trimming removed 1 base from V and 3 bases from J, with 13 bases in between. CDR3 bases: TGTGCCAGCAGCTTAGATGACTACCTATTCTACGAGCAGTACTTC. It yields the protein CASSLDDYLFYEQYF. Full variable domain (remainder filled in from reference TRBV7-8 and TRBJ2-7): GAGVSQSPRYKVAKRGQDVALRCDPISGHVSLFWYQQALGQGPEFLTYFQNEAQLDKSGLPSDRFFAERPEGSVSTLKIQRTQQEDSAVYLCASSLDDYLFYEQYFGPGTRLTVT.

The J gene is TRBJ2-6, the V gene TRBV11-1; the match to TRBD2 covers 9 bases. Germline V lookup: CDR1 SGHAT, CDR2 FQDESV (reference sequence). V lost 3 bases, J lost 4 bases, and 7 bases stayed unmatched. The CDR3 is 17 amino acids. CDR3 nucleotides: TGTGCCAGCAGCTTGGGGGTAGCGGGAGCCGGGGCCAACGTCCTGACTTTC. This sequence encodes CASSLGVAGAGANVLTF.

A note on this clone: Other DNA sequences within the sample encode an identical CDR3. The chain has TRBV18 and TRBJ1-1; D gene ambiguous. V was pared by 3 bases and J by 1 base, with 9 bases between. This CDR3 has 14 residues. Looked up from germline, CDR1 is KGHSH and CDR2 is LQKENI. The CDR3 loop reads CASSPRRENTEAFF. CDR3 in DNA: TGTGCCAGCTCACCGAGGCGGGAGAACACTGAAGCTTTCTTT.

V and J are TRBV19 and TRBJ2-1, with 8 bases identical to TRBD1. CDR1 is LNHDA, CDR2 SQIVND, per germline (reference sequence). With V trimmed by 1 base and J by 6 bases, 5 bases remained unmatched. The length of the CDR3 is 15 residues. The CDR3 loop is CASSIGQGIGNEQFF. Written as DNA, the CDR3 is TGTGCCAGTAGTATAGGACAGGGGATAGGCAATGAGCAGTTCTTC.

J is TRBJ2-3 and V is TRBV10-3, with 8 bases matching TRBD1. V dropped 10 bases and J dropped 4; count of bases not matched to a gene: 10. Germline CDR1 reads ENHRY; CDR2 reads SYGVKD. This CDR3 is built from 14 residues. DNA for the CDR3: TGTGCCAGCGCACAGGGGGGTAGTGCAGATACGCAGTATTTT. Translation gives CASAQGGSADTQYF.

The V call is TRBV28, the J call TRBJ1-1, with D unresolved. This CDR3 region has 13 residues. The germline V gene has CDR1 MDHEN and CDR2 SYDVKM. Trimming removed 6 bases at V and 1 base at J, with 9 bases between. The CDR3 loop reads CASRWTENTEAFF. The CDR3 coding sequence is TGTGCCAGCAGATGGACTGAGAACACTGAAGCTTTCTTT.

In its sample, this clone was seen once. V is TRBV6-5 and J is TRBJ2-1; 8 nucleotides match TRBD2. This CDR3 contains 16 residues. Germline V gives CDR1 MNHEY, CDR2 SVGAGI. V shed 4 bases, J shed 6 bases, and the junction held 11 bases outside the gene matches. The CDR3 region has the DNA TGTGCCAGCAGTTTCGGGGGGGAAGGGAAGGGCAATGAGCAGTTCTTC. It is translated as CASSFGGEGKGNEQFF.

The J gene is TRBJ2-7, the V gene TRBV6-6; 8 bases are a match to TRBD2. Trimming removed 5 bases from V and 9 bases from J; junction bases left unmatched: 9. Germline V gene sequence: CDR1 MNHNY, CDR2 SVGAGI (reference sequence). The CDR3 contains 13 residues. The chain's CDR3 is CASSTESGRGQYF. In DNA form, the CDR3 reads TGTGCCAGCAGTACTGAAAGCGGGAGAGGGCAGTACTTC.

There are a few counts of this clone. The sample carries other DNA sequences with the same CDR3. The rearrangement links TRBV19 to TRBJ1-1, with 7 bases that match TRBD1. The germline gives CDR1 LNHDA, CDR2 SQIVND (reference sequence). This CDR3 is built from 15 residues. V dropped 4 bases and J dropped 1; count of bases not matched to a gene: 6. CDR3 protein: CASSTPGQKNTEAFF. CDR3 DNA sequence: TGTGCCAGTAGTACACCGGGACAGAAGAACACTGAAGCTTTCTTT.

The rearrangement links TRBV7-8 to TRBJ1-1; D gene uncertain. Germline lookup yields CDR1 SGHVS and CDR2 FQNEAQ. With 7 bases removed from V and 1 base from J, the gap between germline ends came to 13 bases. This CDR3 is built from 14 residues. Written as DNA, the CDR3 is TGTGCCAGCATGTTTAGTCCAGGGAACACTGAAGCTTTCTTT. Translated, it gives CASMFSPGNTEAFF.

This clone was observed at least ten times. This rearrangement joins TRBV15 to TRBJ2-1; 12 positions match TRBD1. The germline V gene encodes CDR1 LNHNV and CDR2 YYDKDF (reference sequence). The trim removed 2 bases at V and 9 bases at J, leaving 14 bases unmatched. The CDR3 consists of 18 residues. CDR3 loop: CATSRPGGTGGEIIEQFF. For the CDR3, the DNA is TGTGCCACCAGCAGACCAGGAGGGACAGGGGGCGAAATAATTGAGCAGTTCTTC.

This clone was observed a handful of times. The chain recombines TRBV29-1 with TRBJ2-5; D is possibly TRBD1 (5 bases). The DNA end is more similar to TRBJ2-7, so the J call may be wrong. The CDR3 extends over 13 amino acids. Germline loops: CDR1 SQVTM, CDR2 ANQGSEA. CDR3 sequence: CSVGIRAGYEQYF. CDR3 nucleotides: TGCAGCGTTGGTATCAGGGCCGGCTACGAGCAGTACTTC.

The CDR3 here is CASSFSTGELFF. The CDR3 bases are TGCGCCAGCAGCTTTAGCACCGGGGAGCTGTTTTTT. The chain carries TRBV5-1 and TRBJ2-2; unclear D gene. Germline V CDR1 and CDR2: SGHRS, YFSETQ. This CDR3 has 12 residues. V gave up 2 bases and J gave up 4 bases, with 3 bases separating them.